The 2 T cell receptor beta chains below come from one sample, sequenced in a study of beta chain features in type 1 diabetes. General study results and limits: Researchers report that Type 1 diabetes patients had moderately but significantly shorter TCRB CDR3s across all four CD4+ subsets.

The authors reverse transcribed all of the isolated RNA, so sequencing captured expressed TCRB transcripts. The table came from immunoSEQ multiplex PCR; TCRdb's copy has only in-frame clones and leaves some out. The sample has roughly 300,000 clones, approximately 14% seen once. Antigens of these TCRs are unknown. Sequencing was performed on naive CD4+ T cells from blood. The source of these receptors is a man aged 25-40 years with type 1 diabetes.

This clone turned up a few times. This chain uses TRBV14 with TRBJ2-3; 7 nucleotides match TRBD1. The germline CDR1 and CDR2 sequences are SGHDN and FVKESK. The CDR3 runs to 15 residues. With V trimmed by 1 base and J by 7 bases, 8 bases remained unmatched. In DNA, the CDR3 is TGTGCCAGCAGCCAAGCCGGGACAGTAATAAATACGCAGTATTTT. Translated: CASSQAGTVINTQYF.

A few counts support this clone. The CDR3 sequence is CASSSTSGSETQYF. The CDR3 DNA is TGTGCCAGCAGCTCGACTAGCGGGAGTGAGACCCAGTACTTC. V gene TRBV7-3 combines with J gene TRBJ2-5, with 12 bases fitting TRBD2. Trimming removed 4 bases from V and 5 bases from J; junction bases left unmatched: 2. The CDR3 sequence is 14 residues long. Germline V lookup: CDR1 SGHTA, CDR2 FQGTGA.